This T cell receptor beta chain was sequenced during a study of T-cell reconstitution after alpha-beta-depleted transplantation in children. Whole-study findings and limits: The origin of high day-60 TCRbeta diversity in some patients lay in surviving recipient T cells and thymic progenitors. The origin of alpha-beta T cells about two months after transplant was reportedly several hundred expanded graft clones.

This clonotype was picked up many times. What it recognizes is unknown. Using unique molecular identifiers, the investigators prepared the TCRbeta library. TCRdb re-analysed the PCR reads in MiXCR, keeping a single row per CDR3 protein. The sample holds around 70,000 distinct CDR3 sequences, approximately 10% seen once. Germline V gene data show CDR1 as KGHDR and CDR2 as SFDVKD. The CDR3 has 12 residues. Trimming left V 3 bases short and J 4 bases short, with 3 bases between. This TCR came from a boy aged 10-17 years with acute myeloid leukemia, due to receive a stem cell transplant. V and J are TRBV24-1 and TRBJ2-1, with no clear D. Source: PBMCs, taken before TCRalphabeta/CD19-depleted stem cell transplant. The CDR3: CATSDPYNEQFF. In DNA form, the CDR3 reads TGTGCCACCAGTGATCCTTACAATGAGCAGTTCTTC.